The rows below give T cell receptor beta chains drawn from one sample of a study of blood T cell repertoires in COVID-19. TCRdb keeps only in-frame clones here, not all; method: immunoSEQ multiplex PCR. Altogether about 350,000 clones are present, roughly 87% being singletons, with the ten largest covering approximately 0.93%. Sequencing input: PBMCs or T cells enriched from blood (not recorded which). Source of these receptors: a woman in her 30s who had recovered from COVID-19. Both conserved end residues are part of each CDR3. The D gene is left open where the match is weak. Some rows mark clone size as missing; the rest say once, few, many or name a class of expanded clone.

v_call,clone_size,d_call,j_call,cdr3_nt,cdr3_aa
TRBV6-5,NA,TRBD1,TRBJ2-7,TGTGCCACTTCGCGGGACAGGGTTTCCTACGAGCAGTACTTC,CATSRDRVSYEQYF
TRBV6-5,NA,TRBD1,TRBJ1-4,TGTGCCAGCAGTAGACCGGGACAGGGGAAAGAAAAACTGTTTTTT,CASSRPGQGKEKLFF
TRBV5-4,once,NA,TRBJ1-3,TGTGCCAGCAGCTCGGGGGGGCAGCGTATTGGAAACACCATATATTTT,CASSSGGQRIGNTIYF
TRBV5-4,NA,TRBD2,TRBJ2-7,TGTGCCAGCAGCTTTTGGGGGGGCTCCTACGAGCAGTACTTC,CASSFWGGSYEQYF
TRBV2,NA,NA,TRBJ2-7,TGTGCCAGCAGTGAAAGTCAGGGAGGTTCCTACGAGCAGTACTTC,CASSESQGGSYEQYF
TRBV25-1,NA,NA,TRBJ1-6,TGTGCCAGCAGTGCGGGCGGGGGAGGCTCCTATAATTCACCCCTCCACTTT,CASSAGGGGSYNSPLHF
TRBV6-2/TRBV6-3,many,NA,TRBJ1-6,TGTGCCAGCAGTTATTCGGGGGGCAATTCACCCCTCCACTTT,CASSYSGGNSPLHF
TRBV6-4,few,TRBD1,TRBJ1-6,TGTGCCAGCAGTGAGGACAGGGGAAATTCACCCCTCCACTTT,CASSEDRGNSPLHF
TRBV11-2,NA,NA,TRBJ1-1,TGTGCCAGCAGCTTTGGGCGAAACACTGAAGCTTTCTTT,CASSFGRNTEAFF
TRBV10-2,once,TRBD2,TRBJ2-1,TGCGCCAGCAGTGAGGGGCGGGGGGCCTACAATGAGCAGTTCTTC,CASSEGRGAYNEQFF
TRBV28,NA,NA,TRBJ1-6,TGTGCCAGCAGTGCGGGTTGGCAGGGAGGAAAAAATAATTCACCCCTCCACTTT,CASSAGWQGGKNNSPLHF
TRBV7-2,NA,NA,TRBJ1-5,TGTGCCAGCAGCTTATCGAACGGTAATCAGCCCCAGCATTTT,CASSLSNGNQPQHF
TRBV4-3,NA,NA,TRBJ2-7,TGCGCCAGCAGCGTATCCACGGGTAGCGGCCTCCTCGCGGTAGAGCAGTACTTC,CASSVSTGSGLLAVEQYF
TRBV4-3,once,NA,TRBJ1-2,TGCGCCAGCAGCCAAGATCGGGGGGACTATGGCTACACCTTC,CASSQDRGDYGYTF
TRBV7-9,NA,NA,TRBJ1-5,TGTGCCAGCAGCCCGGACGGGGATCAGCCCCAGCATTTT,CASSPDGDQPQHF
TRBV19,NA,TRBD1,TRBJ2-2,TGTGCCAGTAGTATAGCGGCCAGGGGGTCCACCGGGGAGCTGTTTTTT,CASSIAARGSTGELFF
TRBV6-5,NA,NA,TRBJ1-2,TGTGCCAGCAGGGACAGCAACTATGGCTACACCTTC,CASRDSNYGYTF
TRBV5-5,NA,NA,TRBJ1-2,TGTGCCAGCAGCTTGGTTGCAGGGGCCGTGTATGGCTACACCTTC,CASSLVAGAVYGYTF
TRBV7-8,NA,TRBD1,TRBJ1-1,TGTGCCAGCAGCTCATCGGGACAGGGAGCTTTCTTT,CASSSSGQGAFF
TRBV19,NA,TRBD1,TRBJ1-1,TGTGCCAGTAGTATAGCGGACAGGGGCACTGAAGCTTTCTTT,CASSIADRGTEAFF
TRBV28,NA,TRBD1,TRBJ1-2,TGTGCCAGCAGCTCTTATTATAGACAGGGAGGTTATGGCTACACCTTC,CASSSYYRQGGYGYTF
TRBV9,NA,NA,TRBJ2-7,TGTGCCAGCAGCCCAAGGACAGATACCTACGAGCAGTACTTC,CASSPRTDTYEQYF
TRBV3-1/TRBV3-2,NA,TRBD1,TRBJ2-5,TGTGCCAGCAGCCAAGATCCTAACAGGGGGGAGACCCAGTACTTC,CASSQDPNRGETQYF
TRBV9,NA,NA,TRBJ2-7,TGTGCCAGCGCAGGGCGCGAGCAGTACTTC,CASAGREQYF
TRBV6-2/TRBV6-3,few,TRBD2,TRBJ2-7,TGTGCCAGCAGCAAAGGACTAGCGGGGGGCTACGAGCAGTACTTC,CASSKGLAGGYEQYF
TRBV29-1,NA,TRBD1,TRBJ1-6,TGCAGCGTTCGACAGGGGGATGCCTATAATTCACCCCTCCACTTT,CSVRQGDAYNSPLHF
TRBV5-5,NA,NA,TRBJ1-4,TGTGCCAGCAGACCCAGGGGTTCCAGGACCGAAAAACTGTTTTTT,CASRPRGSRTEKLFF
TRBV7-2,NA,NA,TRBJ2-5,TGTGCCAGCAGCTTAGCCGTCAGGGATCCAGAGACCCAGTACTTC,CASSLAVRDPETQYF
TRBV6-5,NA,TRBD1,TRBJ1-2,TGTGCCAGCAGTTACCTTCGGACAGGCTGGAGCTATGGCTACACCTTC,CASSYLRTGWSYGYTF
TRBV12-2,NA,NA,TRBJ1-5,TGTGCAAGTCGCTTATTGGGGACTGCCGGTTGGCAGCCCCAGCATTTT,CASRLLGTAGWQPQHF
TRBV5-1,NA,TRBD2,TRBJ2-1,TGCGCCAGCAGCCCCAGCGGGGGGGCCTACAATGAGCAGTTCTTC,CASSPSGGAYNEQFF
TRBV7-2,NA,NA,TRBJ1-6,TGTGCCAGCAGCATCCAGGGCTCCTATAATTCACCCCTCCACTTT,CASSIQGSYNSPLHF
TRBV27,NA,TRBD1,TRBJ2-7,TGTGCCAGCAGTCCCGGGGGGACAGGGGGCACAGAAGAGCAGTACTTC,CASSPGGTGGTEEQYF
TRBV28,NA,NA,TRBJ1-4,TGTGCCAGCAGTTCCGGGGGGGCTGGGACTAATGAAAAACTGTTTTTT,CASSSGGAGTNEKLFF
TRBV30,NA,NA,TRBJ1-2,TGTGCCTGGAGTGTACAGCATGGCTACACCTTC,CAWSVQHGYTF
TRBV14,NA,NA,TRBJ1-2,TGTGCCAGCAGCCAACAGGACAGATACATATCCTATGGCTACACCTTC,CASSQQDRYISYGYTF
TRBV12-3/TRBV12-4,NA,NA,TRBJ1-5,TGTGCCAGCAGTTTGGGCAGGGGAAGGCCCCAGCATTTT,CASSLGRGRPQHF
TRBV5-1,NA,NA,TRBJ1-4,TGCGCCAGCAGCAAGCTTGCAACTAATGAAAAACTGTTTTTT,CASSKLATNEKLFF
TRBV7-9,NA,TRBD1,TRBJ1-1,TGTGCCAGCAGCCCCAGCCGGGACAGGAACACTGAAGCTTTCTTT,CASSPSRDRNTEAFF
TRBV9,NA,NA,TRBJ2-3,TGTGCCAGCAGCTCCCTCGGAGCTAGCACAGATACGCAGTATTTT,CASSSLGASTDTQYF
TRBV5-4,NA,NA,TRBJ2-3,TGTGCCAGCAGCTTGGAACTACACAACACAGATACGCAGTATTTT,CASSLELHNTDTQYF
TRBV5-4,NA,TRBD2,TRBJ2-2,TGTGCCAGCAGTCAAAGGTCCAGGACTAGCGGTGTTGGCGGGGAGCTGTTTTTT,CASSQRSRTSGVGGELFF
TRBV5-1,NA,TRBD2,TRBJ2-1,TGCGCCAGCAAGCTAGCGGCGAGCTCCTACAATGAGCAGTTCTTC,CASKLAASSYNEQFF
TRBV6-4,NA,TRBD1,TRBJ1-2,TGTGCCAGCAGTAACCTAGACAGGGACTATGGCTACACCTTC,CASSNLDRDYGYTF
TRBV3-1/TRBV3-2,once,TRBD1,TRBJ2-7,TGTGCCAGCAGCCAAGGAGGCACAGGGGTTCGCTACGAGCAGTACTTC,CASSQGGTGVRYEQYF
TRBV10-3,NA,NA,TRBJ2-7,TGTGCCATCAGTGAGTCGACAGGTACCGAGCAGTACTTC,CAISESTGTEQYF
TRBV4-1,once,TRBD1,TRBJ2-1,TGCGCCAGCAGCCACCGAAGGGGACAGGGTAATAGCGATGAGCAGTTCTTC,CASSHRRGQGNSDEQFF
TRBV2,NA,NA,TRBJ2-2,TGTGCCAGCAGTGGACTAATAAACACCGGGGAGCTGTTTTTT,CASSGLINTGELFF
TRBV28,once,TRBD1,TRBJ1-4,TGTGCCACCAAACGTCCCGGGACAGGGTTCGGGCTGTTTTTT,CATKRPGTGFGLFF
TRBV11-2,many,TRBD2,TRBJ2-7,TGTGCCAGCAGCTTAGCCAGGGGACTAGCTGGCTACGAGCAGTACTTC,CASSLARGLAGYEQYF
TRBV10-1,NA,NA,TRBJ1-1,TGCGCCAGCAGATCAGGGATGGGGAACACTGAAGCTTTCTTT,CASRSGMGNTEAFF
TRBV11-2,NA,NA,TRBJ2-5,TGTGCCAGCAGCTTAGGTTTGGGTTGGGGCGAACAAGAGACCCAGTACTTC,CASSLGLGWGEQETQYF
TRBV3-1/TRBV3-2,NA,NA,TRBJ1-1,TGTGCCAGCAGCCAAGAGGGAAAGGGGCCGAGGATTGAAGCTTTCTTT,CASSQEGKGPRIEAFF